Listed below are T cell receptor beta chains from one sample, sequenced in a study of T cell responses to AZD1222 COVID-19 vaccine. Produced via immunoSEQ multiplex PCR; TCRdb's table is partial and in-frame only. The table lists some 150,000 clones, about 88% of them singletons. The sequencing used peripheral blood, collected on day 0 of AZD1222 vaccination. These receptors were obtained from an adult in good health. Both conserved end residues are part of each CDR3. The D gene is left open where the match is weak. Clone size, where shown, is once, few, many, or a class for clones that have expanded.

15,.,TRBJ1-1,TRBV5-1,few,CASSLGPSEGTEAFF,TGCGCCAGCAGCTTGGGCCCCAGCGAGGGGACTGAAGCTTTCTTT
12,.,TRBJ1-5,TRBV29-1,.,CSVKGLNQPQHF,TGCAGCGTTAAAGGACTCAATCAGCCCCAGCATTTT
13,.,TRBJ2-5,TRBV24-1,.,CATSDPGRETQYF,TGTGCCACCAGTGACCCGGGACGAGAGACCCAGTACTTC
15,TRBD2,TRBJ2-2,TRBV10-2,.,CASRAGLAGSGELFF,TGCGCCAGCAGGGCGGGACTAGCGGGGTCCGGGGAGCTGTTTTTT
14,.,TRBJ1-2,TRBV7-8,.,CASSLEPGWYGYTF,TGTGCCAGCAGCTTGGAGCCTGGCTGGTATGGCTACACCTTC
16,.,TRBJ1-3,TRBV30,.,CAWSVRLIPSGNTIYF,TGTGCCTGGAGTGTACGGCTCATTCCCTCTGGAAACACCATATATTTT
17,TRBD2,TRBJ2-1,TRBV19,.,CASSKLAGGPGYNEQFF,TGTGCCAGTAGTAAACTAGCGGGGGGGCCGGGTTACAATGAGCAGTTCTTC
14,.,TRBJ1-2,TRBV24-1,.,CATSDFPFTGGYTF,TGTGCCACCAGTGATTTCCCCTTTACCGGGGGCTACACCTTC
14,TRBD2,TRBJ2-5,TRBV7-9,.,CASTHPAGQETQYF,TGTGCCAGCACCCACCCAGCGGGGCAGGAGACCCAGTACTTC
11,.,TRBJ1-4,TRBV20-1,.,CSAGRNEKLFF,TGCAGTGCTGGCAGGAATGAAAAACTGTTTTTT
16,.,TRBJ1-4,TRBV13,.,CASSLGAATTNEKLFF,TGTGCCAGCAGCTTGGGGGCAGCCACAACTAATGAAAAACTGTTTTTT
14,TRBD2,TRBJ2-7,TRBV7-8,once,CASRRLAGTHEQYF,TGTGCCAGCAGGCGTCTAGCGGGGACACACGAGCAGTACTTC
13,TRBD1,TRBJ2-7,TRBV4-3,.,CASSQQTGFEQYF,TGCGCCAGCAGCCAACAGACAGGGTTCGAGCAGTACTTC
12,.,TRBJ2-3,TRBV2,.,CASAGLSDTQYF,TGTGCCAGTGCGGGACTCTCAGATACGCAGTATTTT
14,.,TRBJ1-2,TRBV21-1,.,CASSKADRNYGYTF,TGTGCCAGCAGCAAAGCGGACAGAAACTATGGCTACACCTTC
15,.,TRBJ1-2,TRBV6-5,.,CASSYDPSANYGYTF,TGTGCCAGCAGTTACGACCCCTCGGCTAACTATGGCTACACCTTC
15,.,TRBJ1-5,TRBV7-9,once,CASSLDGVRNQPQHF,TGTGCCAGCAGCTTAGACGGGGTAAGGAATCAGCCCCAGCATTTT
13,.,TRBJ1-1,TRBV6-6,few,CASSSPPGTEAFF,TGTGCCAGCAGTTCACCCCCGGGCACTGAAGCTTTCTTT
14,TRBD1,TRBJ2-3,TRBV7-2,once,CASRGQGAGDTQYF,TGTGCCAGCAGGGGACAGGGGGCAGGAGATACGCAGTATTTT
15,TRBD1,TRBJ2-7,TRBV25-1,.,CASSAANRGSYEQYF,TGTGCCAGCAGTGCCGCTAACAGGGGCTCCTACGAGCAGTACTTC
15,.,TRBJ1-5,TRBV7-8,once,CASSRSDPGAGPQHF,TGTGCCAGCAGCCGTTCTGATCCGGGAGCTGGGCCCCAGCATTTT
12,.,TRBJ2-7,TRBV3-1/TRBV3-2,.,CASSPAPYEQYF,TGTGCCAGCAGCCCAGCACCCTACGAGCAGTACTTC
14,.,TRBJ1-1,TRBV7-2,.,CASSFRGGSSEAFF,TGTGCCAGCAGCTTTCGGGGGGGGAGTTCTGAAGCTTTCTTT
16,TRBD1,TRBJ2-4,TRBV5-1,.,CASSPHRGIAKNIQYF,TGCGCCAGCAGCCCCCACAGGGGTATAGCCAAAAACATTCAGTACTTC
19,TRBD1,TRBJ1-5,TRBV7-8,few,CASSLSTDRGGSSNQPQHF,TGTGCCAGCAGCTTAAGCACGGACAGGGGGGGTTCTAGCAATCAGCCCCAGCATTTT
15,.,TRBJ2-1,TRBV2,.,CASRVEGGTYNEQFF,TGTGCCAGCAGAGTCGAGGGCGGCACCTACAATGAGCAGTTCTTC
15,TRBD1,TRBJ1-4,TRBV5-1,.,CASRSQGGAGEKLFF,TGCGCCAGCAGGTCGCAAGGGGGCGCGGGTGAAAAACTGTTTTTT
15,TRBD1,TRBJ1-5,TRBV19,.,CASNRRTGANQPQHF,TGTGCCAGTAACAGGAGGACAGGAGCTAATCAGCCCCAGCATTTT
15,.,TRBJ1-4,TRBV5-1,.,CASSLGVVPNEKLFF,TGCGCCAGCAGCTTGGGGGTGGTTCCTAATGAAAAACTGTTTTTT
13,.,TRBJ2-7,TRBV25-1,few,CASSERGHYEQYF,TGTGCCAGCAGTGAAAGGGGCCACTACGAGCAGTACTTC
13,.,TRBJ2-2,TRBV11-2,.,CASSSQGPGELFF,TGTGCCAGCAGCTCACAGGGTCCCGGGGAGCTGTTTTTT
10,.,TRBJ1-2,TRBV20-1,.,CSGSGDGYTF,TGCAGTGGCTCGGGGGATGGCTACACCTTC
15,TRBD2,TRBJ2-7,TRBV29-1,once,CSVERLAGAEYEQYF,TGCAGCGTTGAACGACTAGCGGGGGCCGAATACGAGCAGTACTTC
15,.,TRBJ1-6,TRBV2,.,CASSPWTDLLPPLHF,TGTGCCAGCAGTCCCTGGACAGATCTTCTACCACCCCTCCACTTT
14,.,TRBJ1-2,TRBV10-3,.,CAISVGRDRSGYTF,TGTGCCATCAGTGTAGGCAGGGACCGATCTGGCTACACCTTC
15,TRBD1,TRBJ1-2,TRBV5-6,.,CASSLRGTANYGYTF,TGTGCCAGCAGCCTGAGAGGGACAGCTAACTATGGCTACACCTTC
13,.,TRBJ1-1,TRBV2,.,CASSDPENTEAFF,TGTGCCAGCAGTGACCCCGAGAACACTGAAGCTTTCTTT
15,.,TRBJ2-2,TRBV5-8,.,CASSLGGLNTGELFF,TGTGCCAGCAGCTTGGGGGGACTGAACACCGGGGAGCTGTTTTTT
15,TRBD1,TRBJ2-7,TRBV7-6,.,CASSVEAGQGIQQYF,TGTGCCAGCAGCGTTGAAGCGGGACAGGGGATCCAGCAGTACTTC
15,.,TRBJ1-4,TRBV29-1,.,CSVEDFFQGGVKLFF,TGCAGCGTTGAAGATTTTTTCCAGGGAGGAGTGAAACTGTTTTTT
15,.,TRBJ2-7,TRBV14,.,CASSSLDISRHEQYF,TGTGCCAGCAGCTCGCTCGACATCTCCCGCCACGAGCAGTACTTC
14,.,TRBJ1-2,TRBV2,.,CASSSGYERYGYTF,TGTGCCAGCAGTTCGGGCTACGAGAGGTATGGCTACACCTTC
14,.,TRBJ1-2,TRBV27,.,CASSPWAAYYGYTF,TGTGCCAGCAGTCCCTGGGCAGCGTATTATGGCTACACCTTC
16,.,TRBJ1-1,TRBV5-1,.,CASSPRVQTLNTEAFF,TGCGCCAGCAGCCCCCGGGTACAGACTTTGAACACTGAAGCTTTCTTT
13,.,TRBJ2-1,TRBV7-3,.,CASSNQRSNEQFF,TGTGCCAGCAGCAACCAACGGTCCAATGAGCAGTTCTTC
14,.,TRBJ1-1,TRBV7-9,.,CASSFVRGGTEAFF,TGTGCCAGCAGCTTCGTGAGGGGGGGCACTGAAGCTTTCTTT
15,TRBD2,TRBJ2-5,TRBV7-9,.,CASSLQAGGQETQYF,TGTGCCAGCAGCCTCCAAGCGGGGGGGCAAGAGACCCAGTACTTC
13,.,TRBJ1-1,TRBV3-1/TRBV3-2,.,CASSLGQYTEAFF,TGTGCCAGCAGCCTTGGACAGTACACTGAAGCTTTCTTT
14,TRBD1,TRBJ1-5,TRBV7-2,.,CASSPATGVQPQHF,TGTGCCAGCAGCCCAGCGACAGGGGTCCAGCCCCAGCATTTT
13,.,TRBJ1-1,TRBV12-5,.,CASGLGGNTEAFF,TGTGCTAGTGGCCTCGGCGGGAACACTGAAGCTTTCTTT
15,TRBD1,TRBJ1-5,TRBV4-1,once,CASSQVRGDNQPQHF,TGCGCCAGCAGCCAAGTCAGGGGGGACAATCAGCCCCAGCATTTT
17,TRBD2,TRBJ2-5,TRBV6-1,.,CASSESTGVAGFVTQYF,TGTGCCAGCAGTGAATCAACCGGGGTAGCGGGGTTCGTGACCCAGTACTTC
12,.,TRBJ1-2,TRBV4-2,.,CASRSAPGGYTF,TGTGCCAGCAGATCAGCCCCGGGAGGCTACACCTTC
14,TRBD1,TRBJ2-4,TRBV5-8,.,CASSSPGQGNIQYF,TGTGCCAGCAGCTCACCGGGACAGGGAAACATTCAGTACTTC
19,TRBD1,TRBJ1-1,TRBV5-4,.,CASSLAKWTGAGVNTEAFF,TGTGCCAGCAGCTTGGCCAAATGGACAGGGGCCGGAGTGAACACTGAAGCTTTCTTT